This paragraph covers one T cell receptor beta chain sequence. A CD45RO-CCR7+CD27+CD95- profile was what naive CD8+ T cells displayed. The source of the sample is a study of CXCR3-negative and CXCR3-positive naive CD8 T cells. The study made its TRB cDNA libraries by 5' RACE, adding UMI labels. TCRdb re-called the 5' RACE reads, yielding one record per CDR3 amino acid sequence without DNA. This sample carries over 100,000 distinct CDR3 sequences, with roughly 0.31% going to the ten biggest clones. The CDR3 is 16 residues long. Germline CDR1 SQVTM, CDR2 ANQGSEA. The chain links TRBV29-1 to TRBJ2-1; absent DNA, TCRdb's TRBD2 call cannot be checked. This receptor was taken from a human donor in good health. Some clones in this sample may be carry-over from other donors' samples. The sequencing input was naive CXCR3- CD8+ T cells from blood. Subset given: CD45RO-CCR7+CD27+CD95- naive CD8+ T cells lacking CXCR3 (TNR3-). The CDR3 protein is CSVESGYTSGSGEQFF.